The entry below gives a single T cell receptor (beta chain) sequence along with its context. These data are taken from a study of blood T cell repertoires in COVID-19. Looking at the study overall: Donors in Cohort 3 who had recovered were those with two negative PCRs, healthcare professional clearance, or resolution of their symptoms. COVID-19 samples, acute and convalescent, were from the United States, Italy and Spain.

This CDR3 contains 15 residues. The V segment lost 3 bases and the J segment 10 bases; nucleotides outside the gene matches: 4. Germline CDR1 is SEHNR and CDR2 is FQNEAQ (reference sequence). In the authors' workflow: Reference gene primer amplification in the assay estimated nucleated cell counts. Measured with immunoSEQ multiplex PCR; TCRdb has only the in-frame clones, and not every one. V and J calls plus clone size are reproduced from that table; the DNA served to infer D and trimming. This table holds roughly 340,000 clones, 87% found once. The clonotype originates from a man aged 40-49 years in a cohort exposed to, infected with or recovered from COVID-19 (not recorded which). The gene calls are TRBV7-9 and TRBJ1-6; 12 bases are shared with TRBD1. Sequenced: PBMCs or T cells enriched from blood (not recorded which). CDR3 nucleotides: TGTGCCAGCAGCTTGGGACAGGGGGCGACCTCACCCCTCCACTTT. This sequence encodes CASSLGQGATSPLHF.